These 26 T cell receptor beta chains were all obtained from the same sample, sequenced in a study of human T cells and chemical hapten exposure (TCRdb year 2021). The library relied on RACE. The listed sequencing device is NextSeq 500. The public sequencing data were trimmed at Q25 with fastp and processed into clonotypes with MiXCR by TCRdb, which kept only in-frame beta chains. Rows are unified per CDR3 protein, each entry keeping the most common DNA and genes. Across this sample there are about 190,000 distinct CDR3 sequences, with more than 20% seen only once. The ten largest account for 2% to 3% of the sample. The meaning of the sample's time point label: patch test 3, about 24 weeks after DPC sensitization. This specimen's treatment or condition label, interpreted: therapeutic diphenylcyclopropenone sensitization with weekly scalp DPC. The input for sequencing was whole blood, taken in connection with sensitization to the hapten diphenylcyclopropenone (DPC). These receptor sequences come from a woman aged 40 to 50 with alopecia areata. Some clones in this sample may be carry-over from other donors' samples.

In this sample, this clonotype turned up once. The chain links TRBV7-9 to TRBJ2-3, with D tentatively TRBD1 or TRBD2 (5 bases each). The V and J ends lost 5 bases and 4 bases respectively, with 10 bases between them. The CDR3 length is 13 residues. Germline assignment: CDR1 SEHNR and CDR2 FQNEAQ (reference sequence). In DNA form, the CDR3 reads TGTGCCAGCAGCCCCAAGGGACCAGATACGCAGTATTTT. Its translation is CASSPKGPDTQYF.

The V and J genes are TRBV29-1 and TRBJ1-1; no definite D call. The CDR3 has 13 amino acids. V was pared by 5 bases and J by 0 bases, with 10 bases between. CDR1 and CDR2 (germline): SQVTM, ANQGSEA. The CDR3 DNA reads TGCAGCGTTCTATTACAGCTGAACACTGAAGCTTTCTTT. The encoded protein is CSVLLQLNTEAFF. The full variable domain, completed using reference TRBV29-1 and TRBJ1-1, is SAVISQKPSRDICQRGTSLTIQCQVDSQVTMMFWYRQQPGQSLTLIATANQGSEATYESGFVIDKFPISRPNLTFSTLTVSNMSPEDSSIYLCSVLLQLNTEAFFGQGTRLTVV.

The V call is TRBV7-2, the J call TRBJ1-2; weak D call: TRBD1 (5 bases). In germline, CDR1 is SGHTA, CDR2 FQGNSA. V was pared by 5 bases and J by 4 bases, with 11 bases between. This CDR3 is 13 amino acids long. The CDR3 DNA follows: TGTGCCAGCAGCACCGGGGGGTTCTATGGCTACACCTTC. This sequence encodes CASSTGGFYGYTF.

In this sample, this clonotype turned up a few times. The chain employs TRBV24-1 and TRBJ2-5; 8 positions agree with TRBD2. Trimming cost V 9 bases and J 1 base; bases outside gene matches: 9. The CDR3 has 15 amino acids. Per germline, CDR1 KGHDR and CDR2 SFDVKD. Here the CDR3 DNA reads TGTGCCACCGCTAACCCGGGAGGGGGCCAAGAGACCCAGTACTTC. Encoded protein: CATANPGGGQETQYF.

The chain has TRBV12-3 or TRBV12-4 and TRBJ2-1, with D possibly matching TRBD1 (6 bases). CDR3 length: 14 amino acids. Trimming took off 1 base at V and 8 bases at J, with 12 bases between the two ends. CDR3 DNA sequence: TGTGCCAGCAGTTTAGGGGGGCGGGTCTATGAGCAGTTCTTC. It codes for CASSLGGRVYEQFF.

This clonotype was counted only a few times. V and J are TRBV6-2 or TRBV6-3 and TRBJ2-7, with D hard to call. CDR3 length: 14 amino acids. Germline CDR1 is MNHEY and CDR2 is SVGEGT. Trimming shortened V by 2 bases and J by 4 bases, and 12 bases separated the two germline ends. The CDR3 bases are TGTGCCAGCAGTTACATGGGTCTATCTTACGAGCAGTACTTC. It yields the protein CASSYMGLSYEQYF.

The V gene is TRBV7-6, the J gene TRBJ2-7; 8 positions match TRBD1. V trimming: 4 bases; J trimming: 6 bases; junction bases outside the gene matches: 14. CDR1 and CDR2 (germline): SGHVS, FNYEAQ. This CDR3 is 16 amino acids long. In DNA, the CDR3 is TGTGCCAGCAGCTCTGACAGGGGAGCAAAGCGGAGCGAGCAGTACTTC. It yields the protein CASSSDRGAKRSEQYF.

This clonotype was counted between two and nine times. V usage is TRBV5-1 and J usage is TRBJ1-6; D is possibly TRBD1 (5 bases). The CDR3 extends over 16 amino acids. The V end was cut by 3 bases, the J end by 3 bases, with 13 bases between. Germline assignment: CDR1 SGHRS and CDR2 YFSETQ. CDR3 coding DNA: TGCGCCAGCAGCTCGGGGGGGAGAAACTATAATTCACCCCTCCACTTT. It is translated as CASSSGGRNYNSPLHF.

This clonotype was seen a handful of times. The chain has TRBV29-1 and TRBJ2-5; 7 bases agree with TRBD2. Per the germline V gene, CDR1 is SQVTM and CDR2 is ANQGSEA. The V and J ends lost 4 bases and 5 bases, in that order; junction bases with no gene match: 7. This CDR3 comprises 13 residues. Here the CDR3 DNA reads TGCAGCGTTGGAGGTCTAGCGGTGGAGACCCAGTACTTC. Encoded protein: CSVGGLAVETQYF.

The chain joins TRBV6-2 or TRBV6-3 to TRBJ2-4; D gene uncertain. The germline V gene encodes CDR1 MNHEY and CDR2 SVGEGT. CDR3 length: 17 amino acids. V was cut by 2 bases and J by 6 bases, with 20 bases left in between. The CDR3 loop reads CASSYHLREPDRNIQYF. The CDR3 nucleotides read TGTGCCAGCAGTTACCACCTCCGAGAGCCAGATCGAAACATTCAGTACTTC.

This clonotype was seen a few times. Here the CDR3 DNA reads TGTGCCAGCAGTCGCAGGGACAGGGCGAACACCGGGGAGCTGTTTTTT. This encodes CASSRRDRANTGELFF. This chain links TRBV6-2 or TRBV6-3 with TRBJ2-2; 9 bases are shared with TRBD1. CDR1 and CDR2 (germline): MNHEY, SVGEGT. V lost 5 bases and J lost 0; bases outside the gene matches: 4. The CDR3 length is 16 residues.

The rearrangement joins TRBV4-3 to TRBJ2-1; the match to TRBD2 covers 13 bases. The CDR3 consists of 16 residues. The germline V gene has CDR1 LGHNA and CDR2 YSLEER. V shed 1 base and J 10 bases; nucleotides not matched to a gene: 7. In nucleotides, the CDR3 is TGCGCCAGCAGCCAAGTCACTAGCGGGAGGGCCGGCGAGCAGTTCTTC. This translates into CASSQVTSGRAGEQFF.

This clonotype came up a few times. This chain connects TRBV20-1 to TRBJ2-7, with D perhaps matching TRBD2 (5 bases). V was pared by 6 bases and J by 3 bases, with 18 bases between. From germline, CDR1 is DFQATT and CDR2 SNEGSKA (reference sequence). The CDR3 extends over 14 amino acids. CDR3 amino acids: CSALENIAFYEQYF. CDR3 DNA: TGCAGTGCGCTCGAAAACATAGCGTTCTACGAGCAGTACTTC.

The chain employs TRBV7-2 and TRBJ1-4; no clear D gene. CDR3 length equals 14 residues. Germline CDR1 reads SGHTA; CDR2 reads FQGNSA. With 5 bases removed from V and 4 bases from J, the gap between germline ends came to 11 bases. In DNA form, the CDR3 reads TGTGCCAGCAGCCCCCGAGGCCTTAATGAAAAACTGTTTTTT. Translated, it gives CASSPRGLNEKLFF.

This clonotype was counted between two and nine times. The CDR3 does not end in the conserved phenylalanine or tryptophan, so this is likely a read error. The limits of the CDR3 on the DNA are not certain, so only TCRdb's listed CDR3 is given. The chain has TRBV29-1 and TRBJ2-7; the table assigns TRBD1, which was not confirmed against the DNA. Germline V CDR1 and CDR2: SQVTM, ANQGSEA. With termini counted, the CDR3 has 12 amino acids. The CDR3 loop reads CSPPPNPWQGRG.

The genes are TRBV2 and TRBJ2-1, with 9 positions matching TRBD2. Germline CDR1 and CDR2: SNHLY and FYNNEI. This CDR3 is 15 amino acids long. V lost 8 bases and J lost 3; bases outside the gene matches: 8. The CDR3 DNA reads TGTGCCAGCCTTTCTGAGACTAGCGGCTACAATGAGCAGTTCTTC. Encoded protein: CASLSETSGYNEQFF.

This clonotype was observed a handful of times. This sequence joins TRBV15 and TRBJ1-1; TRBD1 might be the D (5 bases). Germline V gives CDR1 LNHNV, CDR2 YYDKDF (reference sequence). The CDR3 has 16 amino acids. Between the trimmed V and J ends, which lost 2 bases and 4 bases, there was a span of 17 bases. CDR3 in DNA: TGTGCCACCAGCAGACAGCACGAGGGGTTCGGCACTGAAGCTTTCTTT. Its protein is CATSRQHEGFGTEAFF.

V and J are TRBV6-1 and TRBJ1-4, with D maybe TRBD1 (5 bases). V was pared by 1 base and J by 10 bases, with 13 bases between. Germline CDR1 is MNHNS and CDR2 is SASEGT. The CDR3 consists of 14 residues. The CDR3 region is CASSEGFAGGKLFF. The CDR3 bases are TGTGCCAGCAGTGAAGGTTTCGCCGGGGGAAAACTGTTTTTT.

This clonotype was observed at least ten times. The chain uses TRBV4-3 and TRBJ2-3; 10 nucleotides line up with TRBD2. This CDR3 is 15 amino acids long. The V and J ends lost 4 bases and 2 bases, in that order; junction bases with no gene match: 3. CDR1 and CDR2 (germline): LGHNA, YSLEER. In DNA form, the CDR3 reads TGCGCCAGCAGCCTAGGACTAGCGGACACAGATACGCAGTATTTT. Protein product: CASSLGLADTDTQYF.

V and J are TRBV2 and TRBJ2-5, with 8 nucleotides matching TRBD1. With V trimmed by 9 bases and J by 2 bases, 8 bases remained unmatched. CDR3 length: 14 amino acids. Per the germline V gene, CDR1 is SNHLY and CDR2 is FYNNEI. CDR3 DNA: TGTGCCAGTTGCCTCGACAGGGGACAAGAGACCCAGTACTTC. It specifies CASCLDRGQETQYF.

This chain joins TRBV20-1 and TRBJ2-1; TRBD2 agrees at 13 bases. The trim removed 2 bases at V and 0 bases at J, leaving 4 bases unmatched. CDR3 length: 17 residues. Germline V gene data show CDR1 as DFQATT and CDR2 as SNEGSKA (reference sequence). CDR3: CSARLGLAGSSYNEQFF. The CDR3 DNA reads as TGCAGTGCTAGACTGGGACTAGCGGGGAGCTCCTACAATGAGCAGTTCTTC.

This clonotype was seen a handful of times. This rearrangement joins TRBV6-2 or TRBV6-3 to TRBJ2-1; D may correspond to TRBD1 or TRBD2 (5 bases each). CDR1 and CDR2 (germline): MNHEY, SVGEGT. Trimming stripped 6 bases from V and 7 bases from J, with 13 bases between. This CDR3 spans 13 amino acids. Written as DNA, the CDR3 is TGTGCCAGCAGCCACGGGGCGCCGAATGAGCAGTTCTTC. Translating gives CASSHGAPNEQFF.

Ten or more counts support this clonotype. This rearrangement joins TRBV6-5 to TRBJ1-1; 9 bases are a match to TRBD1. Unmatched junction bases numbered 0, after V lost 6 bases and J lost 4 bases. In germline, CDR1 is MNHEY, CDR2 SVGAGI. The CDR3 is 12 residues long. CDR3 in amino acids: CASRTGGTEAFF. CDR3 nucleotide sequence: TGTGCCAGCAGGACAGGGGGCACTGAAGCTTTCTTT.

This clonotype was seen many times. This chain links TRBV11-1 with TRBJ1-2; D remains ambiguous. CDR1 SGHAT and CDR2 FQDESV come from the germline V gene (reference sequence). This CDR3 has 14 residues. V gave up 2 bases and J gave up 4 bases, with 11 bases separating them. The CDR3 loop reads CASSLSPVGYGYTF. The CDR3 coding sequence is TGTGCCAGCAGCTTATCTCCAGTTGGCTATGGCTACACCTTC.

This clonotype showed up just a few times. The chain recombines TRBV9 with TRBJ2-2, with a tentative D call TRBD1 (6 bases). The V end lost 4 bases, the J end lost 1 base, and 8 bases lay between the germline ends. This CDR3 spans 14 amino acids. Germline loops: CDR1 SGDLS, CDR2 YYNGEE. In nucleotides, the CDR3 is TGTGCCAGCAGCCCGACAGGGAACACCGGGGAGCTGTTTTTT. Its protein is CASSPTGNTGELFF. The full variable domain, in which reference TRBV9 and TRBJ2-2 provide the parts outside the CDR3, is DSGVTQTPKHLITATGQRVTLRCSPRSGDLSVYWYQQSLDQGLQFLIQYYNGEERAKGNILERFSAQQFPDLHSELNLSSLELGDSALYFCASSPTGNTGELFFGEGSRLTVL.

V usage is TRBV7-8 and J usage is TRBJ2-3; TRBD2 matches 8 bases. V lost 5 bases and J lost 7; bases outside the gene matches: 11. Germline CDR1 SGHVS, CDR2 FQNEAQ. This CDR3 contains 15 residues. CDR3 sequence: CASSPTGTSSNTQYF. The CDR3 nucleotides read TGTGCCAGCAGCCCTACCGGGACTAGTTCTAATACGCAGTATTTT.